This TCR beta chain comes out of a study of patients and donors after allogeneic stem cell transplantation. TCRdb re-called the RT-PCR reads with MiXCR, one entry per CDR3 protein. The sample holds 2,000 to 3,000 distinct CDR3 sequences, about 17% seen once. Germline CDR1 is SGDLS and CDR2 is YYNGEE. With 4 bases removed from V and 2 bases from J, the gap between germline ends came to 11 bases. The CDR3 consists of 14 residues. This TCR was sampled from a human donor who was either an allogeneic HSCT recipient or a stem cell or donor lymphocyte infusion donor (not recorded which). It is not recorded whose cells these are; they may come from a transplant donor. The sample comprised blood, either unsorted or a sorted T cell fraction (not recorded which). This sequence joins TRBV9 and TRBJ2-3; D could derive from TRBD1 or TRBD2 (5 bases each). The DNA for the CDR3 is TGTGCCAGCAGCCCTCTGGGGGACACAGATACGCAGTATTTT. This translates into CASSPLGDTDTQYF.